This entry features one T cell receptor beta chain sequence. Its antigen is not known. Researchers took RNA transcripts and amplified the TCR beta CDR3 regions from them. Initially, a first-round RT-PCR of the TCR CDR3 employed the HTBI primer set. One entry per CDR3 protein, called by TCRdb with MiXCR from the multiplex PCR reads. The sample contains 30,000 to 45,000 distinct CDR3 sequences, 52% of which appear only once. The diagnostic basis comprised clinical symptoms, serum thyroxine and TRAb, thyroid ultrasound and orbital computed tomography. The authors took PBMCs from over 8.5 ml fresh peripheral blood. The data stem from a study of T cells in Graves' hyperthyroidism and ophthalmopathy. Whole-study results and caveats: A 13 V-J signature model discriminated ophthalmopathy versus stable hyperthyroidism. Appearing also in blood were most of the thyroid clonotypes expanded above 0.001.

The CDR3 is made up of 17 amino acids. Germline V lookup: CDR1 SGDLS, CDR2 YYNGEE. V was pared by 3 bases and J by 4 bases, with 20 bases between. The sequence was obtained from a man between 40 and 49 years old with Graves' ophthalmopathy. The J gene is TRBJ2-1, the V gene TRBV9; D is possibly TRBD2 (6 bases). The sample comprised blood. CDR3 region: CASSAEQAGGAYNEQFF. In DNA form, the CDR3 reads TGTGCCAGCAGCGCAGAACAGGCCGGGGGTGCATACAATGAGCAGTTCTTC.